This T cell receptor (beta chain) derives from a study of control samples from healthy donors and cancer patients. CDR3 length equals 13 residues. CDR1 and CDR2 from the germline V gene are SSHAT and FNYEAQ (reference sequence). Assay: immunoSEQ multiplex PCR; the TCRdb copy retains only in-frame clones and omits some. The table lists about 86,000 clones, 93% of them singletons, with roughly 1.5% in the top ten. Regarding this clone: One end of the junction varies from germline; a read error may be responsible.

The sample was blood. The gene calls are TRBV7-7 and TRBJ1-6, with D tentatively TRBD1 (5 bases). This sequence originates from a woman aged 25 to 39 in good health. The CDR3 loop is CASSLDEGEPLHF. The CDR3 DNA is TGTGCTAGCAGCTTAGACGAAGGGGAACCCCTCCACTTT.